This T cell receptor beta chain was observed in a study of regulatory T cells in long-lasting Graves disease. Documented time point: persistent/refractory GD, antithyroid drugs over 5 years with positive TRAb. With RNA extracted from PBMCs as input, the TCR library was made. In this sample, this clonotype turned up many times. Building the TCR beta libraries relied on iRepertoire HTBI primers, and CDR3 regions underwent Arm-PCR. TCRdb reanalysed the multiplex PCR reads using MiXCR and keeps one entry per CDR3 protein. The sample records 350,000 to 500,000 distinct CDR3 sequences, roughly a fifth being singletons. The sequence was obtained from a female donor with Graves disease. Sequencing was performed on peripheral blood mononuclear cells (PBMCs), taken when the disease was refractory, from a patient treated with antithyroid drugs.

Written as DNA, the CDR3 is TGTGCCAGCACCCTAAACTACGAGCAGTACTTC. Translating it yields CASTLNYEQYF. The J gene is TRBJ2-7, the V gene TRBV28; unclear D gene. The V end lost 7 bases, the J end lost 3 bases, and 7 bases lay between the germline ends. Germline-derived CDR1 and CDR2 are MDHEN and SYDVKM. The CDR3 length is 11 residues.